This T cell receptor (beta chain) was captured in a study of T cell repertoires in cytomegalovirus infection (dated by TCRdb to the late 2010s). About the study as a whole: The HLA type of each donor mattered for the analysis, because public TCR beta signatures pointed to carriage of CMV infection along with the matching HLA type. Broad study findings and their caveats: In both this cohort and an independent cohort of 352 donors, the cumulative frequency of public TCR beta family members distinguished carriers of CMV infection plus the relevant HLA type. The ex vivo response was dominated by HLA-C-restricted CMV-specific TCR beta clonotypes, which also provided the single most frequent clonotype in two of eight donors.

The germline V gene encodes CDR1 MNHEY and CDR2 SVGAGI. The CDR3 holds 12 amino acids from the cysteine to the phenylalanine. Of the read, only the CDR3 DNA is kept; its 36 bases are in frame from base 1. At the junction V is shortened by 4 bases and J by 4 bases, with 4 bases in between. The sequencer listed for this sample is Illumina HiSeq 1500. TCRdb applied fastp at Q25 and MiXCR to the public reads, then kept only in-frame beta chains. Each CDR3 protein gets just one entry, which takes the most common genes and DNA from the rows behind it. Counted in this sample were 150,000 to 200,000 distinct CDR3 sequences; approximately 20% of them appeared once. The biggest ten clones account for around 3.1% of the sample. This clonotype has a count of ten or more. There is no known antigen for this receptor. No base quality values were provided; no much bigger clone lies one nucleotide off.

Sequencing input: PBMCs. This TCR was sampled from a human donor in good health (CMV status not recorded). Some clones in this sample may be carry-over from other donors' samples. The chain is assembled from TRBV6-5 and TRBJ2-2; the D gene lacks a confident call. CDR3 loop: CASSSSTGELFF. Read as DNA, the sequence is TGTGCCAGCAGTTCTTCCACCGGGGAGCTGTTTTTT.